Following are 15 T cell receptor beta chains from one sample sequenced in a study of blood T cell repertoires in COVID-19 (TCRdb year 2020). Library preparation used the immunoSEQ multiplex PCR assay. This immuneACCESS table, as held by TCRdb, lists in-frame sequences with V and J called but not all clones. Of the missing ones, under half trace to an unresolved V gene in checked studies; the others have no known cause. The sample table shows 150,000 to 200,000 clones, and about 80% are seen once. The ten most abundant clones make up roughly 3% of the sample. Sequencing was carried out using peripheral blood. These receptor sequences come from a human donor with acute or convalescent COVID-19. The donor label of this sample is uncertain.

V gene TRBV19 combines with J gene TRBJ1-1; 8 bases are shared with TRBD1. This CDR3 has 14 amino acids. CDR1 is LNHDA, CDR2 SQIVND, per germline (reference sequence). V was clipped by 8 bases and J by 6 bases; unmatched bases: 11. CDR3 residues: CASQDRASGSEAFF. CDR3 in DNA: TGTGCCAGTCAGGACAGGGCGTCTGGCTCTGAAGCTTTCTTT.

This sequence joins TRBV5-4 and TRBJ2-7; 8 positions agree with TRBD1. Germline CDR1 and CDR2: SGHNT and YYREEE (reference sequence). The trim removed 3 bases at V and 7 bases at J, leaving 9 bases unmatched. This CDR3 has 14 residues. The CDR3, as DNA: TGTGCCAGCAGCTCAAGGACAGGGAGCGGGGAGCAGTACTTC. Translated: CASSSRTGSGEQYF.

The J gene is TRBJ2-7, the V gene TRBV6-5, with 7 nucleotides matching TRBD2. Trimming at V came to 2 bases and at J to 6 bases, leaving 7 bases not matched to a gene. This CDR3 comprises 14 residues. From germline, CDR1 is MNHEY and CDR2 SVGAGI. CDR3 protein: CASSYGRLALEQYF. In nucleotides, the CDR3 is TGTGCCAGCAGTTACGGCAGACTAGCCCTCGAGCAGTACTTC.

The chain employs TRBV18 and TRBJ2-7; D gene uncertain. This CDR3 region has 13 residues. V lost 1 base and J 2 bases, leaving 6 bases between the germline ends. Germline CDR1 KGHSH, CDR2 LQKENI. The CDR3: CASSPLAPYEQYF. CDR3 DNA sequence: TGTGCCAGCTCACCACTGGCCCCCTACGAGCAGTACTTC.

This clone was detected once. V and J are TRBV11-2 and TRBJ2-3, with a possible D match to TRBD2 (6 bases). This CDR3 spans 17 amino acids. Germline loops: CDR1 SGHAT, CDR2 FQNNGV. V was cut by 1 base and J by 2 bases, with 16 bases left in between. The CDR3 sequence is CASSLVGGNRNTDTQYF. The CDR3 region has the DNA TGTGCCAGCAGCTTAGTAGGAGGGAATCGGAACACAGATACGCAGTATTTT.

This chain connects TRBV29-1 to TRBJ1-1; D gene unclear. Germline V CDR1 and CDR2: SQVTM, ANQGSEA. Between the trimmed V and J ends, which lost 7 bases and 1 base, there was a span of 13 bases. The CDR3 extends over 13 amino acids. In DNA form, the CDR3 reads TGCAGCGCCGAGGGTCACCCGAACACTGAAGCTTTCTTT. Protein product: CSAEGHPNTEAFF.

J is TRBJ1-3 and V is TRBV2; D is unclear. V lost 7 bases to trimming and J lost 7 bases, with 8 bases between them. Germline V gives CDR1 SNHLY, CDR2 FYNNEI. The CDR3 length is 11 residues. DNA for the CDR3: TGTGCCAGCAAGCTTTTGAACACCATATATTTT. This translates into CASKLLNTIYF.

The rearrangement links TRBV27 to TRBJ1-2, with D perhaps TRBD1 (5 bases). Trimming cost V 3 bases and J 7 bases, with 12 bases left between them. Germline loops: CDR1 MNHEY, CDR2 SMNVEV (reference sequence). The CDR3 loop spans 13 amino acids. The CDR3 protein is CASSFGGGTGYTF. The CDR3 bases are TGTGCCAGCAGTTTTGGGGGGGGGACTGGCTACACCTTC.

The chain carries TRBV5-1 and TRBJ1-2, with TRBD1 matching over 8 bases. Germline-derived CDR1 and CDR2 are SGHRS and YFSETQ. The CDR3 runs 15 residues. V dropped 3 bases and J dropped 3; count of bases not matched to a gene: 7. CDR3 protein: CASSSDRGYDYGYTF. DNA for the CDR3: TGCGCCAGCAGCTCCGACAGGGGATATGACTATGGCTACACCTTC.

CDR3 residues: CASSQFGGGEETQYF. CDR3 bases: TGTGCCAGCAGCCAATTTGGCGGGGGAGAAGAGACCCAGTACTTC. V and J are TRBV3-1 (or the pseudogene TRBV3-2) and TRBJ2-5; 7 positions match TRBD2. CDR1 and CDR2 (germline): LGHDT, YNNKEL (reference sequence). V lost 2 bases to trimming and J lost 3 bases; unmatched junction nucleotides: 6. The CDR3 contains 15 residues.

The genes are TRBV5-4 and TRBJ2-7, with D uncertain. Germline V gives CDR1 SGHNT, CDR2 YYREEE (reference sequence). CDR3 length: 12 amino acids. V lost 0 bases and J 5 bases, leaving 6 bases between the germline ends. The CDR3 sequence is CASSLVGNEQYF. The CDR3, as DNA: TGTGCCAGCAGCTTGGTCGGTAACGAGCAGTACTTC. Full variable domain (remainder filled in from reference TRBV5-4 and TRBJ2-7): ETGVTQSPTHLIKTRGQQVTLRCSSQSGHNTVSWYQQALGQGPQFIFQYYREEENGRGNFPPRFSGLQFPNYSSELNVNALELDDSALYLCASSLVGNEQYFGPGTRLTVT.

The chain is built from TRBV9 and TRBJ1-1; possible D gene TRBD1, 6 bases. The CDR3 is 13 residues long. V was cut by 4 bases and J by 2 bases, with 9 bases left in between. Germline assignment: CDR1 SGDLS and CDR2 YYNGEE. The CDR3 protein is CASSRGGNTEAFF. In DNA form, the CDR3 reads TGTGCCAGCAGCCGAGGGGGTAACACTGAAGCTTTCTTT.

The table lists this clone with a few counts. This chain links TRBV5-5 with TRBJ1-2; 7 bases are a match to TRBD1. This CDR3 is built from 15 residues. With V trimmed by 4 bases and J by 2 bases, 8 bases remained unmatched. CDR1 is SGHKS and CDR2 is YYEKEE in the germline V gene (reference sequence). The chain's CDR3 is CASSRNTGENYGYTF. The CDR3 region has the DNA TGTGCCAGCAGCCGTAATACAGGGGAGAACTATGGCTACACCTTC.

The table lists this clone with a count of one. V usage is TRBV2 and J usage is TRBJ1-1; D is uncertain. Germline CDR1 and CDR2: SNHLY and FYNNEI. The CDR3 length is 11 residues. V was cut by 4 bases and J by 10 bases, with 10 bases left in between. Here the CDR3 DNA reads TGTGCCAGCAGTGGGGGAGGTTTAGCTTTCTTT. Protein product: CASSGGGLAFF.

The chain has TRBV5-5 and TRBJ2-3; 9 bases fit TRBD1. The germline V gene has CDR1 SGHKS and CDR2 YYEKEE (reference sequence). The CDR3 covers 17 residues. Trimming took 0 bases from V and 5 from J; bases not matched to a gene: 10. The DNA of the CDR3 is TGTGCCAGCAGCTTGGCCACCGGGACAGGGTTTGAAGATACGCAGTATTTT. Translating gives CASSLATGTGFEDTQYF.